This TCR beta chain was sequenced during a study of shared clonotypes between healthy human individuals. Some 30,000 T cell genomes (around 0.2 ug DNA) went into each sorted-subset replicate. This table comes from immunoSEQ multiplex PCR, and its TCRdb copy is limited to in-frame clones, with some not included. There are around 700,000 clones in the sample; around 72% occur only once, and approximately 1.8% lies in the top ten. V shed 1 base and J shed 2 bases, with 11 bases lying between them. The CDR3 spans 15 residues. The germline V gene encodes CDR1 KGHSH and CDR2 LQKENI. The study drew its donors from healthy HIV-negative adults without recent acute infections or vaccinations. Those who donated, Caucasian adults without exception, all lived in Nashville, Tennessee.

The chain has TRBV18 and TRBJ2-5; D ambiguous. The sequence came from a woman aged 25-40 years in good health. The material sequenced was memory CD4+ T cells sorted from blood. Subset of the sample: CD45RA-negative fraction. The CDR3, as DNA: TGTGCCAGCTCACCACAGAGCCAGACGCAAGAGACCCAGTACTTC. Amino acid sequence: CASSPQSQTQETQYF.